The 26 T cell receptor beta chains below all came from one sample that was sequenced in a study of OX40 agonist ivuxolimab in advanced cancers. Libraries were prepared by immunoSEQ multiplex PCR; TCRdb keeps only in-frame clonotypes and omits some of them. The sample contains 40,000 to 55,000 clones, around 90% of which appear only once. Here the sequenced sample was CD4+ or CD8+ T cells sorted from blood, taken in a trial of the OX40 agonist ivuxolimab. These receptors were obtained from an adult with an advanced solid tumor such as melanoma, head and neck, liver or kidney cancer.

The chain employs TRBV4-1 and TRBJ2-1, with 8 bases aligning to TRBD2. Germline V gives CDR1 MGHRA, CDR2 YSYEKL. With V trimmed by 1 base and J by 0 bases, 2 bases remained unmatched. The CDR3 has 16 residues. The CDR3 spells CASSQGAGGSYNEQFF. The CDR3 nucleotides read TGCGCCAGCAGCCAAGGGGCGGGAGGCTCCTACAATGAGCAGTTCTTC.

This chain links TRBV28 with TRBJ1-5, with D maybe TRBD1 (5 bases). CDR3 length: 14 residues. CDR1 and CDR2 from the germline V gene are MDHEN and SYDVKM. V lost 4 bases to trimming and J lost 6 bases, with 13 bases between them. Written as DNA, the CDR3 is TGTGCCAGCAGTTCAGGGACGGGGGGTCAGCCCCAGCATTTT. This gives the protein CASSSGTGGQPQHF.

This chain connects TRBV4-2 to TRBJ2-7; a possible D gene is TRBD2 (6 bases). Trimming cost V 3 bases and J 4 bases, with 10 bases left between them. This CDR3 is built from 13 residues. Per germline, CDR1 LGHNA and CDR2 YNFKEQ. This chain's CDR3 is CASSHGSGYEQYF. The DNA for the CDR3 is TGTGCCAGCAGCCACGGGAGCGGTTACGAGCAGTACTTC.

The chain has TRBV13 and TRBJ2-7, with D unresolved. Per germline, CDR1 PRHDT and CDR2 FYEKMQ (reference sequence). The germline V and J ends were trimmed by 5 bases and 2 bases, with 16 bases remaining between them. The CDR3 covers 15 residues. In nucleotides, the CDR3 is TGTGCCAGCAGCCCCGGCCAAGCGATGACCTACGAGCAGTACTTC. It codes for CASSPGQAMTYEQYF.

V gene TRBV11-3 combines with J gene TRBJ2-1, with D maybe TRBD1 (7 bases). The CDR3 totals 16 residues. CDR1 and CDR2 (germline): SGHNT, YENEEA. V lost 0 bases, J lost 4 bases, and 13 bases lay in between. The CDR3 coding sequence is TGTGCCAGCAGCTTAGATCCCCAGGGGGGATACAATGAGCAGTTCTTC. As protein: CASSLDPQGGYNEQFF.

This sequence joins TRBV6-6 and TRBJ1-1; D not certain. There are 15 residues in the CDR3. The germline CDR1 and CDR2 sequences are MNHNY and SVGAGI (reference sequence). The V and J ends lost 6 bases and 4 bases respectively, with 18 bases between them. The DNA for the CDR3 is TGTGCCAGCAGCTCCGCGTGGGCCGGTGGCACTGAAGCTTTCTTT. Translating it yields CASSSAWAGGTEAFF.

The chain employs TRBV11-3 and TRBJ2-5; TRBD2 might be the D (5 bases). The V gene's germline CDR1 is SGHNT and CDR2 YENEEA. Trimming left V 5 bases short and J 1 base short, with 8 bases between. The CDR3 is 13 amino acids. The CDR3 loop is CASSRGAQETQYF. CDR3 in DNA: TGTGCCAGCAGCCGGGGTGCCCAAGAGACCCAGTACTTC.

This chain uses TRBV28 with TRBJ2-3; unclear D gene. The V and J ends lost 5 bases and 7 bases respectively, with 7 bases between them. Per the germline V gene, CDR1 is MDHEN and CDR2 is SYDVKM. This CDR3 contains 11 residues. The CDR3 DNA follows: TGTGCCAGCAGTCTCCTGAATACGCAGTATTTT. This sequence encodes CASSLLNTQYF.

This clone was recorded only once. The rearrangement uses TRBV18 and TRBJ2-1; no firm D call. Germline-derived CDR1 and CDR2 are KGHSH and LQKENI. Between the trimmed V and J ends, which lost 2 bases and 7 bases, there was a span of 3 bases. The CDR3 covers 11 residues. As DNA, the CDR3 is TGTGCCAGCTCACCATCAAATGAGCAGTTCTTC. Protein sequence: CASSPSNEQFF.

Worth noting for this clone: Other DNA sequences in the same sample also yield this CDR3. V is TRBV30 and J is TRBJ1-1; D call uncertain. This CDR3 is 11 amino acids long. Trimming left V 5 bases short and J 2 bases short, with 6 bases between. Per germline, CDR1 GTSNPN and CDR2 SVGIG (reference sequence). The CDR3 protein is CAWGQNTEAFF. In DNA form, the CDR3 reads TGTGCCTGGGGCCAAAACACTGAAGCTTTCTTT.

V usage is TRBV28 and J usage is TRBJ1-4; perhaps TRBD1 as D (6 bases). The germline V and J ends were trimmed by 1 base and 8 bases, with 17 bases remaining between them. This CDR3 contains 16 residues. Looked up from germline, CDR1 is MDHEN and CDR2 is SYDVKM. The CDR3 DNA sequence: TGTGCCAGCAGTTTATTTTCTGGGGGCGTCGACGAAAAACTGTTTTTT. Translated, it gives CASSLFSGGVDEKLFF. The complete variable domain, with remaining parts taken from reference TRBV28 and TRBJ1-4, reads DVKVTQSSRYLVKRTGEKVFLECVQDMDHENMFWYRQDPGLGLRLIYFSYDVKMKEKGDIPEGYSVSREKKERFSLILESASTNQTSMYLCASSLFSGGVDEKLFFGSGTQLSVL.

Concerning this clone itself: Other DNA sequences in the same sample also yield this CDR3. The chain has TRBV2 and TRBJ1-1; D is perhaps TRBD1 (5 bases). The V gene's germline CDR1 is SNHLY and CDR2 FYNNEI. The CDR3 runs to 13 residues. V was clipped by 6 bases and J by 4 bases, with 12 bases between them. CDR3 loop: CASRGEGSTEAFF. The CDR3 region has the DNA TGTGCCAGCAGGGGGGAGGGAAGCACTGAAGCTTTCTTT.

This chain uses TRBV30 with TRBJ2-2; 8 bases fit TRBD1. The V and J ends lost 4 bases and 6 bases, in that order; junction bases with no gene match: 4. Germline V gene data show CDR1 as GTSNPN and CDR2 as SVGIG (reference sequence). The CDR3 runs 13 residues. The CDR3 region has the DNA TGTGCCTGGAATCCAGGGGGCCCCGGGGAGCTGTTTTTT. Translation gives CAWNPGGPGELFF.

This sequence joins TRBV28 and TRBJ2-2; 11 bases are a match to TRBD2. Germline CDR1 MDHEN, CDR2 SYDVKM. CDR3 length equals 17 residues. J was trimmed by 5 bases and V by 6 bases; bases with no gene match: 11. CDR3 amino acids: CASRGVVAGGPTGELFF. In DNA form, the CDR3 reads TGTGCCAGCAGAGGGGTGGTAGCGGGAGGGCCAACCGGGGAGCTGTTTTTT.

The chain couples TRBV9 to TRBJ2-5; no reliable D call. CDR3 length equals 15 residues. Germline V gene data show CDR1 as SGDLS and CDR2 as YYNGEE. V was pared by 2 bases and J by 1 base, with 12 bases between. CDR3 loop: CASSVSLGSQETQYF. The CDR3, as DNA: TGTGCCAGCAGCGTCTCTTTGGGCAGCCAAGAGACCCAGTACTTC.

The gene calls are TRBV9 and TRBJ1-1; D uncertain. V gave up 0 bases and J gave up 4 bases, with 4 bases separating them. The germline V gene has CDR1 SGDLS and CDR2 YYNGEE. CDR3 size: 12 residues. The CDR3: CASSVGGTEAFF. The CDR3 DNA is TGTGCCAGCAGCGTAGGCGGCACTGAAGCTTTCTTT.

The gene calls are TRBV6-1 and TRBJ1-3; D not resolved. V shed 2 bases and J shed 0 bases, with 8 bases lying between them. CDR3 length: 15 amino acids. Looked up from germline, CDR1 is MNHNS and CDR2 is SASEGT. The CDR3 spells CASSEWAGSGNTIYF. For the CDR3, the DNA is TGTGCCAGCAGTGAATGGGCAGGCTCTGGAAACACCATATATTTT.

The V gene is TRBV7-9, the J gene TRBJ2-1; 12 bases line up with TRBD2. Germline values: CDR1 SEHNR, CDR2 FQNEAQ (reference sequence). Germline trimming cut 1 base from V and 7 bases from J; bases unmatched to any gene: 8. This CDR3 is built from 17 residues. As DNA, the CDR3 is TGTGCCAGCAGCTTAGGCCCCACTAGCGGGAGGAGGAATGAGCAGTTCTTC. Translation: CASSLGPTSGRRNEQFF.

CDR3 in DNA: TGTGCCAGCAGGGGGGGAGGAGAGACCCAGTACTTC. Translated: CASRGGGETQYF. This chain links TRBV7-6 with TRBJ2-5; a possible D gene is TRBD2 (6 bases). The germline V and J ends were trimmed by 6 bases and 4 bases, with 9 bases remaining between them. This CDR3 has 12 residues. CDR1 SGHVS and CDR2 FNYEAQ come from the germline V gene. Combining the CDR3 with reference TRBV7-6 and TRBJ2-5 gives the whole variable domain GAGVSQSPRYKVTKRGQDVALRCDPISGHVSLYWYRQALGQGPEFLTYFNYEAQQDKSGLPNDRFSAERPEGSISTLTIQRTEQRDSAMYRCASRGGGETQYFGPGTRLLVL.

The DNA for the CDR3 is TGTGCCAGCAGCCAAGAGGCGCAGGGCAACTATGGCTACACCTTC. This sequence encodes CASSQEAQGNYGYTF. The J gene is TRBJ1-2, the V gene TRBV5-4; possibly TRBD1 for D (5 bases). V was shortened by 4 bases and J by 2 bases, with 15 bases between the two germline ends. Germline assignment: CDR1 SGHNT and CDR2 YYREEE (reference sequence). This CDR3 comprises 15 residues.

As regards this clone: Sequence at one end of the junction differs from germline and may be a read error. This chain uses TRBV7-7 with TRBJ2-2; a weak D match, TRBD2 (5 bases). The CDR3 is made up of 13 amino acids. The germline V gene encodes CDR1 SSHAT and CDR2 FNYEAQ (reference sequence). DNA of the CDR3: TGTGCTAGCAGCTTAGAAGCGGCCGGGGAGCTGTTTTTT. Translation: CASSLEAAGELFF.

V usage is TRBV6-5 and J usage is TRBJ2-2, with D unclear. Looked up from germline, CDR1 is MNHEY and CDR2 is SVGAGI. The CDR3 consists of 14 residues. V was trimmed by 2 bases and J by 5 bases, leaving 9 bases between them. CDR3 coding DNA: TGTGCCAGCAGTTACGGTATCGGGACCGGGGAGCTGTTTTTT. It encodes CASSYGIGTGELFF.

This clone was counted once. The chain employs TRBV6-6 and TRBJ2-1, with D perhaps matching TRBD2 (6 bases). CDR1 is MNHNY and CDR2 is SVGAGI in the germline V gene (reference sequence). Trimming stripped 6 bases from V and 5 bases from J, with 14 bases between. This CDR3 region has 14 residues. The CDR3 protein is CASSLWDFDNEQFF. The CDR3, as DNA: TGTGCCAGCAGCCTCTGGGACTTTGACAATGAGCAGTTCTTC.

Here the CDR3 reads CASTDRAYEQYF. The DNA for the CDR3 is TGTGCCAGCACCGACCGAGCCTACGAGCAGTACTTC. V and J are TRBV27 and TRBJ2-7; D is uncertain. Germline CDR1 and CDR2: MNHEY and SMNVEV (reference sequence). V lost 7 bases and J 2 bases, leaving 9 bases between the germline ends. The CDR3 sequence is 12 residues long.

CDR3 protein: CASSQVLRGNYGYTF. CDR3 coding DNA: TGCGCCAGCAGCCAAGTTCTTCGAGGAAACTATGGCTACACCTTC. The rearrangement joins TRBV4-3 to TRBJ1-2, with unresolved D. The CDR3 extends over 15 amino acids. The V end lost 1 base, the J end lost 2 bases, and 11 bases lay between the germline ends. Germline CDR1 and CDR2: LGHNA and YSLEER.

This chain joins TRBV9 and TRBJ2-1; 8 bases are a match to TRBD2. The germline V gene has CDR1 SGDLS and CDR2 YYNGEE. Trimming at V came to 3 bases and at J to 9 bases, leaving 8 bases not matched to a gene. The CDR3 covers 14 residues. DNA for the CDR3: TGTGCCAGCAGCGCGGGAGGGGGTTGGGTTGAGCAGTTCTTC. Its translation is CASSAGGGWVEQFF.